This T cell receptor beta chain was sequenced in a study of cytotoxic CD8 clonotypes in ibrutinib-treated CLL. The method was immunoSEQ multiplex PCR; TCRdb's version includes in-frame clones alone and lacks a portion of them. Of hundreds of thousands of clones listed, 60% to 80% were seen once; the top ten hold about 10%. General study points: Whereas clonality rose at ibrutinib response, it declined toward baseline at progression.

Remarks on this clone: Its antigen is unidentified.

The sequencing here drew on PBMCs, taken after 12 months of ibrutinib treatment. The sequence came from a human donor with chronic lymphocytic leukemia.

This CDR3 is CASSPDRNSPLHF. The CDR3 region has the DNA TGCGCCAGCAGTCCAGACAGAAATTCACCCCTCCACTTT. The chain couples TRBV10-1 to TRBJ1-6; TRBD1 is a possible D gene (5 bases). Trimming pared 5 bases from V and 7 bases from J, leaving 9 bases between. Germline CDR1 WNHNN, CDR2 SYGVQD (reference sequence). The CDR3 runs to 13 residues.